Below, 25 T cell receptor beta chains from the same sample are listed, as sequenced in a study of T cells in Graves' hyperthyroidism and ophthalmopathy. Researchers amplified the TCR beta CDR3 regions from RNA transcripts. Carried out on the TCR CDR3, a first-round RT-PCR used the HTBI primer set. Via MiXCR, TCRdb re-called the multiplex PCR reads, giving one row per CDR3 protein. Here the sample spans more than 500,000 distinct CDR3 sequences, around 45% being singletons. Sequences were obtained from peripheral blood or thyroid tissue (not recorded which). The receptors stem from an adult woman with Graves' disease, either hyperthyroidism or ophthalmopathy (not recorded which).

This clonotype was found once. The CDR3 is CASSPETGETRETQYF. The CDR3 coding sequence is TGTGCCAGCAGCCCAGAGACCGGGGAAACTAGGGAGACCCAGTACTTC. J is TRBJ2-5 and V is TRBV25-1; maybe TRBD2 (5 bases). Germline V gene lookup returns CDR1 MGHDK and CDR2 SYGVNS. The V and J ends lost 6 bases and 5 bases respectively, with 22 bases between them. The CDR3 covers 16 residues.

This sequence joins TRBV10-2 and TRBJ1-4; 8 bases fit TRBD1. CDR3 size: 15 residues. The V gene's germline CDR1 is WSHSY and CDR2 SAAADI. The CDR3 region is CTISRATGENEKLFF. CDR3 DNA: TGCACCATCAGTCGCGCGACAGGGGAAAATGAAAAACTGTTTTTT.

This clonotype has only one observation. The limits of the CDR3 on the DNA are not certain, so only TCRdb's listed CDR3 is given. V is TRBV10-2 and J is TRBJ2-5; the table gives TRBD1 as D, unverified against the DNA. The CDR3 comprises 21 residues, both ends counted. Germline loops: CDR1 WSHSY, CDR2 SAAADI. CDR3 in amino acids: CASSALKGKTGELFFGETQYF.

This clonotype came up many times. The V and J genes are TRBV9 and TRBJ2-7; maybe TRBD2 (5 bases). V was cut by 0 bases and J by 2 bases, with 12 bases left in between. Germline CDR1 reads SGDLS; CDR2 reads YYNGEE. There are 15 residues in the CDR3. The CDR3 is CASSVGGIGTYEQYF. The CDR3 region has the DNA TGTGCCAGCAGCGTAGGTGGTATCGGGACCTACGAGCAGTACTTC.

The chain uses TRBV7-8 and TRBJ1-6, with D tentatively TRBD1 (5 bases). The CDR3 totals 15 residues. V was cut by 5 bases and J by 9 bases, with 17 bases left in between. The germline gives CDR1 SGHVS, CDR2 FQNEAQ. The CDR3 protein is CASSPGTGMFSPLHF. The CDR3 DNA reads TGTGCCAGCAGCCCCGGGACCGGGATGTTTTCACCCCTCCACTTT.

This clonotype was counted at least ten times. V usage is TRBV18 and J usage is TRBJ1-1; D perhaps matches TRBD1 (6 bases). V was shortened by 4 bases and J by 1 base, with 16 bases between the two germline ends. This CDR3 has 16 amino acids. From germline, CDR1 is KGHSH and CDR2 LQKENI. The CDR3 here is CASSQRGGGSNTEAFF. CDR3 in DNA: TGTGCCAGCTCACAAAGAGGTGGGGGCTCGAACACTGAAGCTTTCTTT. Full variable domain (outside the CDR3, taken from reference TRBV18 and TRBJ1-1): NAGVMQNPRHLVRRRGQEARLRCSPMKGHSHVYWYRQLPEEGLKFMVYLQKENIIDESGMPKERFSAEFPKEGPSILRIQQVVRGDSAAYFCASSQRGGGSNTEAFFGQGTRLTVV.

This clonotype was found many times. The gene calls are TRBV2 and TRBJ1-4; D unresolved. Per the germline V gene, CDR1 is SNHLY and CDR2 is FYNNEI. The germline V and J ends were trimmed by 4 bases and 2 bases, with 11 bases remaining between them. The CDR3 has 15 residues. The CDR3 DNA is TGTGCCAGCAGTGTTATCCGGGTCACTAATGAAAAACTGTTTTTT. Its protein product is CASSVIRVTNEKLFF.

This clonotype occurred many times. The V call is TRBV9, the J call TRBJ1-1; D uncertain. The CDR3 is 14 residues long. CDR1 SGDLS and CDR2 YYNGEE come from the germline V gene. Trimming cost V 6 bases and J 3 bases, with 15 bases left between them. The CDR3 here is CASNLGVEDTEAFF. The CDR3 nucleotides read TGTGCCAGCAATTTAGGAGTAGAGGACACTGAAGCTTTCTTT. Based on the CDR3 plus reference TRBV9 and TRBJ1-1, the full variable domain is DSGVTQTPKHLITATGQRVTLRCSPRSGDLSVYWYQQSLDQGLQFLIQYYNGEERAKGNILERFSAQQFPDLHSELNLSSLELGDSALYFCASNLGVEDTEAFFGQGTRLTVV.

The chain has TRBV11-2 and TRBJ1-6; the D gene is possibly TRBD1 (5 bases). In germline, CDR1 is SGHAT, CDR2 FQNNGV. V lost 5 bases, J lost 6 bases, and 14 bases lay in between. The CDR3 is 15 residues long. CDR3 sequence reads: CASSRTGGPNSPLHF. The CDR3 DNA sequence: TGTGCCAGCAGCCGTACAGGAGGACCTAATTCACCCCTCCACTTT.

The chain recombines TRBV19 with TRBJ2-1; 9 bases fit TRBD2. J was trimmed by 4 bases and V by 3 bases; bases with no gene match: 7. The CDR3 is made up of 16 amino acids. Germline assignment: CDR1 LNHDA and CDR2 SQIVND (reference sequence). DNA of the CDR3: TGTGCCAGTAGTATGACTAGCGGAACCATATACAATGAGCAGTTCTTC. Translation: CASSMTSGTIYNEQFF.

The chain carries TRBV25-1 and TRBJ2-5; 9 bases map to TRBD1. V lost 4 bases, J lost 3 bases, and 6 bases stayed unmatched. CDR3 length: 15 residues. Germline loops: CDR1 MGHDK, CDR2 SYGVNS. The CDR3 coding sequence is TGTGCCAGCAGTGGTGTGGGACAGGGCAAAGAGACCCAGTACTTC. Encoded protein: CASSGVGQGKETQYF.

This chain joins TRBV5-1 and TRBJ1-2, with 9 bases matching TRBD1. Losses at the gene ends were 1 base for V and 6 bases for J; bases not matched to a gene: 4. CDR3 length: 14 amino acids. Looked up from germline, CDR1 is SGHRS and CDR2 is YFSETQ. The CDR3 DNA reads TGCGCCAGCAGCTTGAGGGGACAGGGCCATGGCTACACCTTC. Translation gives CASSLRGQGHGYTF.

This clonotype came up many times. The J gene is TRBJ2-7, the V gene TRBV27, with D tentatively TRBD1 or TRBD2 (6 bases each). V dropped 3 bases and J dropped 1 base, with 10 bases sitting between them. CDR1 is MNHEY, CDR2 SMNVEV, per germline (reference sequence). The CDR3 is 14 amino acids. The CDR3 DNA reads TGTGCCAGCAGTTTGTCGGGGGCGTCCTACGAGCAGTACTTC. Its translation: CASSLSGASYEQYF.

This clonotype was observed many times. The V and J genes are TRBV12-3 or TRBV12-4 and TRBJ1-5; D call uncertain. CDR3 length equals 12 residues. V dropped 8 bases and J dropped 0 bases, with 5 bases sitting between them. CDR3 amino acids: CASGISNQPQHF. As DNA, the CDR3 is TGTGCCAGCGGGATTAGCAATCAGCCCCAGCATTTT.

To note about this clonotype: Because it lacks the conserved phenylalanine or tryptophan at the end, this CDR3 is likely a read error. No DNA is shown, since the ends of the CDR3 on it are uncertain; the CDR3 is the one TCRdb lists. This chain links TRBV12-3 or TRBV12-4 with TRBJ1-6. Ends included, the CDR3 has 8 residues. The CDR3 here is CASSLQPG.

V is TRBV19 and J is TRBJ2-6; D gene ambiguous. This CDR3 has 15 residues. CDR1 and CDR2 (germline): LNHDA, SQIVND (reference sequence). Trimming took 3 bases from V and 0 from J, leaving 6 bases between them. CDR3 in DNA: TGTGCCAGTAGTATTTCATACTCTGGGGCCAACGTCCTGACTTTC. This translates into CASSISYSGANVLTF. The whole variable domain, filled in from reference TRBV19 and TRBJ2-6, reads DGGITQSPKYLFRKEGQNVTLSCEQNLNHDAMYWYRQDPGQGLRLIYYSQIVNDFQKGDIAEGYSVSREKKESFPLTVTSAQKNPTAFYLCASSISYSGANVLTFGAGSRLTVL.

V gene TRBV2 combines with J gene TRBJ1-2; D is undetermined. There are 12 residues in the CDR3. CDR1 and CDR2 (germline): SNHLY, FYNNEI. V was clipped by 11 bases and J by 6 bases, with 16 bases between them. This CDR3 is CASEEAGDGYTF. The DNA for the CDR3 is TGTGCCTCCGAGGAAGCGGGAGATGGCTACACCTTC.

The chain's CDR3 is CASSSTSGSADEQYF. The CDR3 nucleotides are TGTGCCAGCAGCTCGACTAGCGGGAGTGCTGACGAGCAGTACTTC. V is TRBV25-1 and J is TRBJ2-7, with TRBD2 identical over 12 bases. The J segment lost 5 bases and the V segment lost 6 bases, leaving 8 bases of the junction unmatched. Per the germline V gene, CDR1 is MGHDK and CDR2 is SYGVNS. CDR3 length equals 15 residues.

V is TRBV12-3 or TRBV12-4 and J is TRBJ1-5; D is perhaps TRBD1 (6 bases). The CDR3 has 13 amino acids. V was pared by 6 bases and J by 4 bases, with 10 bases between. The CDR3 DNA follows: TGTGCCAGCAGGGACAGCCTGAATCAGCCCCAGCATTTT. It codes for CASRDSLNQPQHF.

This clonotype was recorded at least ten times. This chain links TRBV29-1 with TRBJ2-5; D is perhaps TRBD2 (5 bases). Trimming stripped 3 bases from V and 1 base from J, with 18 bases between. CDR1 is SQVTM and CDR2 is ANQGSEA in the germline V gene. There are 16 residues in the CDR3. The CDR3 loop is CSVDSGFAPIQETQYF. DNA of the CDR3: TGCAGCGTTGATTCGGGGTTTGCCCCTATCCAAGAGACCCAGTACTTC.

The chain recombines TRBV6-5 with TRBJ2-7, with 11 nucleotides matching TRBD2. CDR3 length: 15 amino acids. Germline V CDR1 and CDR2: MNHEY, SVGAGI. The junction had 7 bases not matched to a gene; V was cut back by 4 bases and J by 5 bases. CDR3 residues: CASSLYSGRGHEQYF. The DNA of the CDR3 is TGTGCCAGCAGTTTATATAGCGGGAGGGGCCACGAGCAGTACTTC.

The chain carries TRBV7-9 and TRBJ2-2; D possibly corresponds to TRBD1 (7 bases). The CDR3 contains 16 residues. CDR1 and CDR2 (germline): SEHNR, FQNEAQ (reference sequence). Trimming took 3 bases from V and 2 from J, leaving 13 bases between them. The CDR3 is CASSFNRGLNTGELFF. The CDR3 bases are TGTGCCAGCAGCTTCAACAGGGGACTCAACACCGGGGAGCTGTTTTTT.

This chain uses TRBV12-3 or TRBV12-4 with TRBJ2-7, with D possibly matching TRBD2 (6 bases). CDR3 length equals 15 residues. Trimming cost V 2 bases and J 3 bases, with 14 bases left between them. DNA of the CDR3: TGTGCCAGCAGTTTACAGAGGCTGGGGGGCTACGAGCAGTACTTC. Residues: CASSLQRLGGYEQYF.

The count of this clonotype is one. V and J are TRBV9 and TRBJ2-2; TRBD1 is a possible D gene (6 bases). The V gene lost 2 bases and the J gene lost 8 bases, with 10 bases spanning the gap. The CDR3 covers 13 residues. CDR1 is SGDLS and CDR2 is YYNGEE in the germline V gene. The CDR3 DNA follows: TGTGCCAGCAGCGTTTTTGGGACAGGGGAGCTGTTTTTT. As protein: CASSVFGTGELFF.

At least ten counts were recorded for this clonotype. The chain recombines TRBV20-1 with TRBJ1-2, with D unresolved. Germline CDR1 reads DFQATT; CDR2 reads SNEGSKA (reference sequence). This CDR3 contains 13 residues. Trimming took off 6 bases at V and 6 bases at J, with 17 bases between the two ends. CDR3 sequence: CSARFEIGDGYTF. CDR3 sequence (DNA): TGCAGTGCCCGATTTGAGATTGGGGATGGCTACACCTTC.